These 5 T cell receptor beta chains share one sample of origin, sequenced in a study of shared clonotypes between healthy human individuals. TCRdb's table, derived via immunoSEQ multiplex PCR, lists solely in-frame clones and lacks some. The data show roughly 320,000 clones, with roughly 84% seen just once and roughly 15% held by the top ten. Sequenced input: memory CD8+ T cells sorted from blood. Subset meaning: CD45RO+ cells pooled with CCR7-negative TemRA cells. Receptor source: a man between 18 and 29 years old in good health.

The chain joins TRBV9 to TRBJ1-6; a possible D gene is TRBD1 (6 bases). Germline V gene data show CDR1 as SGDLS and CDR2 as YYNGEE. V was pared by 2 bases and J by 6 bases, with 9 bases between. This CDR3 has 14 amino acids. The CDR3 DNA follows: TGTGCCAGCAGCGTCACAGGGTCTAATTCACCCCTCCACTTT. Its translation is CASSVTGSNSPLHF.

V is TRBV4-1 and J is TRBJ2-1; D may be TRBD2 (6 bases). Looked up from germline, CDR1 is MGHRA and CDR2 is YSYEKL. The length of the CDR3 is 17 residues. V was cut by 0 bases and J by 1 base, with 13 bases left in between. The DNA for the CDR3 is TGCGCCAGCAGCCAAGAGGGGGACTCCGAGTCCTACAATGAGCAGTTCTTC. This encodes CASSQEGDSESYNEQFF.

The chain uses TRBV11-2 and TRBJ1-4; 10 nucleotides agree with TRBD1. Germline-derived CDR1 and CDR2 are SGHAT and FQNNGV. The CDR3 covers 19 residues. Unmatched junction bases numbered 13, after V lost 5 bases and J lost 1 base. The CDR3 coding sequence is TGTGCCAGCAGCCGCCCAACGGGACAGGGGTATGAAACTAATGAAAAACTGTTTTTT. It codes for CASSRPTGQGYETNEKLFF.

The chain uses TRBV7-9 and TRBJ2-1, with unresolved D. CDR1 is SEHNR and CDR2 is FQNEAQ in the germline V gene (reference sequence). The CDR3 totals 16 residues. V shed 3 bases and J shed 0 bases, with 12 bases lying between them. CDR3 protein: CASSFDWLFSYNEQFF. In DNA form, the CDR3 reads TGTGCCAGCAGCTTTGACTGGCTGTTCTCCTACAATGAGCAGTTCTTC.

This clone was detected a few times. The J gene is TRBJ2-7, the V gene TRBV4-3, with a possible D match to TRBD2 (7 bases). Germline loops: CDR1 LGHNA, CDR2 YSLEER. Between the trimmed V and J ends, which lost 3 bases and 0 bases, there was a span of 12 bases. This CDR3 region has 15 residues. The CDR3 DNA reads as TGCGCCAGCAGCCACCACGGGGGGCCCTCCTACGAGCAGTACTTC. Its protein is CASSHHGGPSYEQYF.